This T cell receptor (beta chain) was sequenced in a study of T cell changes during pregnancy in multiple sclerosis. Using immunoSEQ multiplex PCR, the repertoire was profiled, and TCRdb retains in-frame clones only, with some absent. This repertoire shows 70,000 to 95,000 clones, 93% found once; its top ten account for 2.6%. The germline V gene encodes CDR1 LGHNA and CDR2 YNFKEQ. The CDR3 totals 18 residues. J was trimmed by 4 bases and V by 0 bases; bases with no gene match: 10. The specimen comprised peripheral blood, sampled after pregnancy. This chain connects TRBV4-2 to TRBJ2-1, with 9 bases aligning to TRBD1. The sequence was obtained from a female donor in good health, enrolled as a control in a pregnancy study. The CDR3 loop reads CASSQDLQQGAVYNEQFF. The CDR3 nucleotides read TGTGCCAGCAGCCAAGATCTACAACAGGGGGCAGTTTACAATGAGCAGTTCTTC.